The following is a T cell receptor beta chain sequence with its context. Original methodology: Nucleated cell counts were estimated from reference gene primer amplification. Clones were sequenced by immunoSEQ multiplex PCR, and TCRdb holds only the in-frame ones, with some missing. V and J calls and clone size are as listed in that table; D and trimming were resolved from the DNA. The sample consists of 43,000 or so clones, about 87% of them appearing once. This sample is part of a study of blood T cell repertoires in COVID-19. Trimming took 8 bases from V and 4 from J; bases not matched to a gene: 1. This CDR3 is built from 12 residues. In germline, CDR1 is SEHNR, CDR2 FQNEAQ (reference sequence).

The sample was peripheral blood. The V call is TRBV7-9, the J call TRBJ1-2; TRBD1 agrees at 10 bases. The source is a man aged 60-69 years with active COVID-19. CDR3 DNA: TGTGCCAGCGGACAGGGGGTCTATGGCTACACCTTC. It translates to CASGQGVYGYTF.